This is a list of T cell receptor beta chains from one sample in a study of naive and memory T cell subsets. In TCRdb, the UMI-ligation and nested PCR reads were re-called with MiXCR into one record per CDR3 protein. The repertoire includes 98,000 or so distinct CDR3 sequences, about 14% of them detected once, and 2.5% to 3% sits in the top ten. Sequencing input: naive CD8+ T cells from blood. These receptor sequences come from a human donor in good health. The CDR3 runs from the conserved cysteine through the conserved F or W. D genes are given only for firm matches. Size is omitted from some rows. Given values are once, few, many or a class for expanded clones.

cdr3_aa | cdr3_nt | j_call | v_call | clone_size | cdr3_length | d_call
CASSEDRNTQYF | TGTGCCAGCTCAGAGGATCGGAATACGCAGTATTTT | TRBJ2-3 | TRBV2 | NA | 12 | NA
CASSRQGGQPQHF | TGCGCCAGCAGCAGACAGGGAGGACAGCCCCAGCATTTT | TRBJ1-5 | TRBV5-1 | few | 13 | TRBD1
CASSITGDGYTEAFF | TGTGCCAGCAGCATCACAGGAGATGGCTACACTGAAGCTTTCTTT | TRBJ1-1 | TRBV9 | many | 15 | NA
CASSPNRGVGAYGYTF | TGCGCCAGCAGCCCGAACAGGGGCGTGGGGGCCTATGGCTACACCTTC | TRBJ1-2 | TRBV4-3 | NA | 16 | TRBD1
CASSLTALSADTQYF | TGTGCCAGCAGTTTAACCGCATTGTCGGCAGATACGCAGTATTTT | TRBJ2-3 | TRBV12-3/TRBV12-4 | few | 15 | NA
CASPVTGAAGKGLNTEAFF | TGTGCCAGCCCCGTGACAGGGGCCGCGGGTAAGGGCCTGAACACTGAAGCTTTCTTT | TRBJ1-1 | TRBV2 | NA | 19 | TRBD1
CASSQDLWDYEQYF | TGCGCCAGCAGCCAAGATCTGTGGGACTACGAGCAGTACTTC | TRBJ2-7 | TRBV4-3 | NA | 14 | NA
CASSFGGAFHEQYF | TGTGCCAGCAGCTTTGGCGGTGCCTTTCACGAGCAGTACTTC | TRBJ2-7 | TRBV11-2 | few | 14 | NA
CASSLGNYEQYF | TGTGCCAGCAGCTTGGGGAACTACGAGCAGTACTTC | TRBJ2-7 | TRBV5-4 | many | 12 | NA
CASSIRGKGEQYF | TGTGCCAGTAGTATACGGGGGAAAGGGGAGCAGTACTTC | TRBJ2-7 | TRBV19 | NA | 13 | NA
CSAKGQQNEAFF | TGCAGTGCTAAAGGACAGCAAAATGAAGCTTTCTTT | TRBJ1-1 | TRBV20-1 | few | 12 | NA
CSASFSGGRYDEQYF | TGCAGTGCTAGTTTTAGCGGGGGCCGCTACGACGAGCAGTACTTC | TRBJ2-7 | TRBV20-1 | NA | 15 | TRBD2
CASSKAHREQYF | TGTGCCAGCAGCAAAGCCCACCGCGAACAGTATTTT | TRBJ2-3 | TRBV21-1 | few | 12 | NA
CATHLRGTVDTQYF | TGTGCCACCCACCTTCGGGGTACGGTGGATACGCAGTATTTT | TRBJ2-3 | TRBV11-1 | many | 14 | NA
CAWSVYGSGEQYF | TGTGCCTGGAGTGTATATGGGAGTGGCGAGCAGTACTTC | TRBJ2-7 | TRBV30 | NA | 13 | NA
CASSQKAAGDYYEQYF | TGCGCCAGCAGCCAGAAAGCAGCGGGCGATTACTACGAGCAGTACTTC | TRBJ2-7 | TRBV4-3 | NA | 16 | NA
CSVAPGSEAQETQYF | TGCAGCGTGGCCCCGGGGTCGGAGGCTCAAGAGACCCAGTACTTC | TRBJ2-5 | TRBV29-1 | NA | 15 | NA
CSVETGYDEQFF | TGCAGCGTCGAGACAGGGTACGATGAGCAGTTCTTC | TRBJ2-1 | TRBV29-1 | many | 12 | TRBD1
CAAGGADEQYF | TGTGCCGCCGGCGGGGCAGACGAGCAGTACTTC | TRBJ2-7 | TRBV10-3 | few | 11 | NA
CASSQSGDQPQHF | TGTGCCAGCAGCCAATCAGGGGATCAGCCCCAGCATTTT | TRBJ1-5 | TRBV4-2 | NA | 13 | NA
CASSFLPGQTPNTQYF | TGTGCCAGCAGCTTTCTGCCGGGACAAACACCCAATACGCAGTATTTT | TRBJ2-3 | TRBV7-9 | few | 16 | NA
CASSLDLPDGNYGYTF | TGTGCCAGCAGCTTGGACCTTCCCGACGGGAACTATGGCTACACCTTC | TRBJ1-2 | TRBV11-3 | NA | 16 | NA
CASSATRPGANVLTF | TGTGCCAGCAGCGCCACCCGGCCAGGGGCCAACGTCCTGACTTTC | TRBJ2-6 | TRBV9 | NA | 15 | NA
CASSLAGLGEGTDTQYF | TGTGCCAGCAGCTTAGCGGGGTTGGGGGAAGGCACAGATACGCAGTATTTT | TRBJ2-3 | TRBV7-9 | few | 17 | NA
CASSPSTGGLYSPLHF | TGTGCCAGCAGCCCTTCTACAGGCGGCTTGTATTCACCCCTCCACTTT | TRBJ1-6 | TRBV5-4 | NA | 16 | NA
CASSEKAGGEPNEQFF | TGTGCCAGCAGTGAAAAGGCGGGAGGGGAACCTAATGAGCAGTTCTTC | TRBJ2-1 | TRBV6-1 | once | 16 | TRBD2
CASSETWSQTPLHF | TGTGCCAGCAGCGAGACATGGAGCCAGACACCCCTCCACTTT | TRBJ1-6 | TRBV9 | NA | 14 | NA
CASSFGQGGGNEQFF | TGTGCCAGCAGCTTCGGGCAGGGAGGTGGGAATGAGCAGTTCTTC | TRBJ2-1 | TRBV5-6 | many | 15 | NA
CASTGGYGYTF | TGCGCCAGCACAGGGGGCTATGGCTACACCTTC | TRBJ1-2 | TRBV5-1 | many | 11 | TRBD1
CASEGLNKQFF | TGTGCCAGCGAGGGACTAAATAAGCAGTTCTTC | TRBJ2-1 | TRBV12-3/TRBV12-4 | NA | 11 | TRBD2
CASSEALGQLNTGELFF | TGTGCCAGCAGTGAAGCGCTTGGGCAGTTGAACACCGGGGAGCTGTTTTTT | TRBJ2-2 | TRBV2 | NA | 17 | NA
CSASGDRGAEAFF | TGCAGTGCTAGTGGGGACAGGGGAGCTGAAGCTTTCTTT | TRBJ1-1 | TRBV20-1 | NA | 13 | TRBD1
CSVWGPNTGELFF | TGCAGCGTTTGGGGGCCTAACACCGGGGAGCTGTTTTTT | TRBJ2-2 | TRBV29-1 | few | 13 | NA
CAWSMSSGADTQYF | TGTGCCTGGAGTATGTCTAGCGGGGCCGATACGCAGTATTTT | TRBJ2-3 | TRBV30 | few | 14 | TRBD2
CASSFVLAGLQETQYF | TGTGCCAGCAGCTTCGTCCTAGCGGGACTCCAAGAGACCCAGTACTTC | TRBJ2-5 | TRBV7-9 | few | 16 | TRBD2
CSARDGTIRSPLHF | TGCAGTGCTAGAGATGGGACAATACGGTCACCCCTCCACTTT | TRBJ1-6 | TRBV20-1 | many | 14 | NA
CASSPRTGQVFF | TGTGCCAGCAGCCCCCGGACAGGGCAGGTGTTTTTT | TRBJ2-2 | TRBV12-3/TRBV12-4 | NA | 12 | TRBD1
CAKAGHSGGQYF | TGTGCCAAGGCGGGGCATTCGGGCGGGCAGTACTTC | TRBJ2-7 | TRBV9 | few | 12 | NA